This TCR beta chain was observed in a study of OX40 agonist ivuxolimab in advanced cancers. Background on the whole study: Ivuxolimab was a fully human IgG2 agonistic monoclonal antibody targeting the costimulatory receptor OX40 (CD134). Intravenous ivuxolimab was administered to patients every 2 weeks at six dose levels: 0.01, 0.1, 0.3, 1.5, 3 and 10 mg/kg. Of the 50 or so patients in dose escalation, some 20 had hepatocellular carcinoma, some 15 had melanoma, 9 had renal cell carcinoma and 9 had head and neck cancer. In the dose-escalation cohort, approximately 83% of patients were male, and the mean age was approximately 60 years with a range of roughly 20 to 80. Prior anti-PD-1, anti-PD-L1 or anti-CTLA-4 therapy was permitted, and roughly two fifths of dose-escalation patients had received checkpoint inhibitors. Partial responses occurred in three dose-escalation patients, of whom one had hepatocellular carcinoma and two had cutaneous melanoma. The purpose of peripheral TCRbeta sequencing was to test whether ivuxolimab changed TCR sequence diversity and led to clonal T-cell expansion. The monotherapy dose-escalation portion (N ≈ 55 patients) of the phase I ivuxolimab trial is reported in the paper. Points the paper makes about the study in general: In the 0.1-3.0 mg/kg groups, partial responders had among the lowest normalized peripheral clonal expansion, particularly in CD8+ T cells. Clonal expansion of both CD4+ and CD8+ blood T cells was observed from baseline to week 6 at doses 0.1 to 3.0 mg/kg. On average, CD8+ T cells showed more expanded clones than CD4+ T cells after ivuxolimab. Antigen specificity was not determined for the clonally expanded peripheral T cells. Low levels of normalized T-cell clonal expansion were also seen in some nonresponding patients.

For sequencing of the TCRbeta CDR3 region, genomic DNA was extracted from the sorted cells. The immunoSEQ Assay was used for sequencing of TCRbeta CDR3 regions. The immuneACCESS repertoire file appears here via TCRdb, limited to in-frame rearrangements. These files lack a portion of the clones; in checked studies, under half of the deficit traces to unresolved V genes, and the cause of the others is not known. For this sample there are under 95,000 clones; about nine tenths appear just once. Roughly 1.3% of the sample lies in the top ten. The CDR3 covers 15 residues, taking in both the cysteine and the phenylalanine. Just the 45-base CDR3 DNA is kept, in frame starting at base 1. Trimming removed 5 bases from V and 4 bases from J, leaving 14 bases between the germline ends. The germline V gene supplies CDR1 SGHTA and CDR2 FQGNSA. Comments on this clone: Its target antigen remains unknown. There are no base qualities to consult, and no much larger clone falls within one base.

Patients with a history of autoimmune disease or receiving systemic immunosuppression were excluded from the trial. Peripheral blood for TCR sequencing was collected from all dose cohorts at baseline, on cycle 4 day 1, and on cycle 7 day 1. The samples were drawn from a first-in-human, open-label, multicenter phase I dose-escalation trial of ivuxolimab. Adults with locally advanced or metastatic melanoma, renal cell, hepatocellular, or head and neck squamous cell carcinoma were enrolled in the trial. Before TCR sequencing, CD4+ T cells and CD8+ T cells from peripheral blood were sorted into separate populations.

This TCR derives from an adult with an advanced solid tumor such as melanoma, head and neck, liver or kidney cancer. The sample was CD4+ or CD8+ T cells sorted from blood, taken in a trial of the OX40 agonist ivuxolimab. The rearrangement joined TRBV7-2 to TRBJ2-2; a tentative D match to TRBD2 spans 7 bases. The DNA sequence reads TGTGCCAGCAGCCCCGAGGGGGGGCGCACCGGGGAGCTGTTTTTT. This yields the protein CASSPEGGRTGELFF.